This TCR beta chain was found in a study of STAT5B mutations in CD4+ large granular lymphocyte leukemia. TCRdb's copy holds only in-frame clones and misses some; the assay was immunoSEQ multiplex PCR. The sample records around 34,000 clones, over 75% being singletons. This clone was seen more than once but under ten times. Germline CDR1 is SGHKS and CDR2 is YYEKEE (reference sequence). There are 14 residues in the CDR3. The germline V and J ends were trimmed by 3 bases and 4 bases, with 13 bases remaining between them. This sequence originates from a human donor in good health. The V call is TRBV5-5, the J call TRBJ1-2, with a possible D match to TRBD1 (6 bases). Sequencing input: CD4+ T cells from blood buffy coats. The CDR3 loop reads CASSWEQGRYGYTF. The CDR3, as DNA: TGTGCCAGCAGCTGGGAACAGGGCCGCTATGGCTACACCTTC.